The 13 T cell receptor beta chains given below trace back to one sample, sequenced in a study of blood T cell repertoires in COVID-19. The repertoire was sequenced with immunoSEQ multiplex PCR; TCRdb's copy has only in-frame clones and lacks some. The repertoire has 200,000 to 250,000 clones, approximately 83% of them found once; the top ten carry 3% to 4%. Sample: PBMCs or T cells enriched from blood (not recorded which). All receptors come from a woman between 55 and 75 years old who had recovered from COVID-19.

A word on this clone: One end of the junction varies from germline; a read error may be responsible. The chain carries TRBV20-1 and TRBJ2-1; 11 bases are a match to TRBD2. The CDR3 sequence is 16 residues long. CDR1 DFQATT and CDR2 SNEGSKA come from the germline V gene (reference sequence). The CDR3 bases are TGCAGTGCTAGTATAGCGGGAGGGCCGGGTTACAATAAGCAGTTCTTC. Its translation: CSASIAGGPGYNKQFF.

J is TRBJ2-7 and V is TRBV10-3, with D maybe TRBD2 (5 bases). The CDR3 consists of 11 residues. The germline CDR1 and CDR2 sequences are ENHRY and SYGVKD. Trimming removed 0 bases from V and 9 bases from J, with 6 bases in between. This CDR3 reads CAISESAGQYF. CDR3 coding DNA: TGTGCCATCAGTGAGTCGGCGGGGCAGTACTTC.

This clone appeared once. The chain employs TRBV7-2 and TRBJ2-1; weak D call: TRBD1 (5 bases). CDR3 length: 15 amino acids. CDR1 is SGHTA and CDR2 is FQGNSA in the germline V gene. The V end was cut by 5 bases, the J end by 2 bases, with 13 bases between. The DNA of the CDR3 is TGTGCCAGCAGCCCAGGGTTCGTGCCCTACAATGAGCAGTTCTTC. The encoded protein is CASSPGFVPYNEQFF.

The gene calls are TRBV11-2 and TRBJ2-1; 11 bases agree with TRBD2. The V and J ends lost 5 bases and 7 bases, in that order; junction bases with no gene match: 4. Looked up from germline, CDR1 is SGHAT and CDR2 is FQNNGV. The CDR3 has 14 amino acids. DNA of the CDR3: TGTGCCAGCAGCGTGACTAGCGGGAATAATGAGCAGTTCTTC. Its translation is CASSVTSGNNEQFF.

V usage is TRBV18 and J usage is TRBJ2-1, with no clear D. CDR1 and CDR2 from the germline V gene are KGHSH and LQKENI. V was pared by 3 bases and J by 7 bases, with 13 bases between. This CDR3 is built from 14 residues. The CDR3 sequence is CASSPLTERNEQFF. The DNA of the CDR3 is TGTGCCAGCTCACCTTTAACGGAGAGAAATGAGCAGTTCTTC.

The chain links TRBV29-1 to TRBJ1-4; tentative D call: TRBD1 (6 bases). CDR1 is SQVTM, CDR2 ANQGSEA, per germline. Trimming cost V 4 bases and J 7 bases, with 10 bases left between them. The CDR3 has 12 amino acids. Written as DNA, the CDR3 is TGCAGCGTTGGCGGGGGCGGTGAAAAACTGTTTTTT. Its translation: CSVGGGGEKLFF.

DNA of the CDR3: TGTGCCAGCAGCCCCCCCGGACTAGCGGGGGGCACAGATACGCAGTATTTT. Translated, it gives CASSPPGLAGGTDTQYF. The V call is TRBV13, the J call TRBJ2-3; 13 bases are a match to TRBD2. V was clipped by 5 bases and J by 1 base; unmatched bases: 6. The CDR3 is made up of 17 amino acids. Germline CDR1 PRHDT, CDR2 FYEKMQ (reference sequence).

V usage is TRBV18 and J usage is TRBJ2-6, with TRBD1 as a possible D gene (6 bases). From germline, CDR1 is KGHSH and CDR2 LQKENI. V was clipped by 0 bases and J by 2 bases, with 17 bases between them. The CDR3 is 19 amino acids. The CDR3: CASSPPPLGATTGANVLTF. DNA of the CDR3: TGTGCCAGCTCACCACCCCCTTTGGGGGCTACGACTGGGGCCAACGTCCTGACTTTC. The whole variable domain, remainder taken from reference TRBV18 and TRBJ2-6, is NAGVMQNPRHLVRRRGQEARLRCSPMKGHSHVYWYRQLPEEGLKFMVYLQKENIIDESGMPKERFSAEFPKEGPSILRIQQVVRGDSAAYFCASSPPPLGATTGANVLTFGAGSRLTVL.

Of note for this clone: Other nucleotide sequences from this sample produce the same CDR3. The chain is built from TRBV29-1 and TRBJ1-5; the D gene is possibly TRBD1 (5 bases). The ends were cut back, 3 bases at V and 2 bases at J, with 11 bases in the middle. CDR1 SQVTM and CDR2 ANQGSEA come from the germline V gene. This CDR3 has 14 residues. DNA of the CDR3: TGCAGCGTTGACTCAGGGATTGGCAATCAGCCCCAGCATTTT. This translates into CSVDSGIGNQPQHF.

This sequence joins TRBV12-1 and TRBJ2-3; TRBD2, the D gene given by the table, was not confirmed from the DNA. TRBV12-1 is flagged as a pseudogene. The CDR3 is made up of 18 amino acids. CDR3 bases: TGTGCCAGCAGCTTTGCGTTAGCGGCTAGCGGGAGAACAGATACGCAGTATTTT. Its protein is CASSFALAASGRTDTQYF.

The chain couples TRBV7-9 to TRBJ1-6; D not resolved. Germline assignment: CDR1 SEHNR and CDR2 FQNEAQ (reference sequence). Trimming shortened V by 2 bases and J by 8 bases, and 7 bases separated the two germline ends. This CDR3 has 13 residues. The CDR3 is CASSLMSDSPLHF. The CDR3 region has the DNA TGTGCCAGCAGCTTAATGTCGGATTCACCCCTCCACTTT.

V usage is TRBV13 and J usage is TRBJ1-2; no definite D call. This CDR3 has 11 amino acids. With 5 bases removed from V and 8 bases from J, the gap between germline ends came to 9 bases. CDR1 and CDR2 (germline): PRHDT, FYEKMQ (reference sequence). This chain's CDR3 is CASSPPGGYTF. Here the CDR3 DNA reads TGTGCCAGCAGCCCCCCCGGGGGCTACACCTTC.

This clone turned up a few times. DNA for the CDR3: TGTGCCAGCAGCGGTCGACAGCAGAACACTGAAGCTTTCTTT. This sequence encodes CASSGRQQNTEAFF. The chain carries TRBV2 and TRBJ1-1, with D maybe TRBD1 (5 bases). Trimming took off 6 bases at V and 1 base at J, with 12 bases between the two ends. The CDR3 length is 14 residues. Germline V lookup: CDR1 SNHLY, CDR2 FYNNEI.